The 12 T cell receptor beta chains in this list originate from one sample, sequenced in a study of T cells after yellow fever vaccination. One entry per CDR3 protein, called by TCRdb with MiXCR from the 5' RACE reads. The sample records approximately 85,000 distinct CDR3 sequences, about an eighth being singletons. The specimen comprised CD8+ T cells not binding an NS4B(214-222) dextramer, sorted from PBMCs, sampled roughly 20 days after the first yellow fever vaccination. The receptors derive from a young man who received the YFV17D yellow fever vaccine.

In its sample, this clonotype was seen a few times. The chain has TRBV12-3 or TRBV12-4 and TRBJ2-6; D gene ambiguous. The length of the CDR3 is 15 residues. V lost 5 bases to trimming and J lost 0 bases, with 8 bases between them. In DNA, the CDR3 is TGTGCCAGCAGTAATCCGAGCTCTGGGGCCAACGTCCTGACTTTC. As protein: CASSNPSSGANVLTF.

This clonotype was observed a few times. This chain links TRBV4-3 with TRBJ2-2; D may be TRBD1 (7 bases). Germline V gene sequence: CDR1 LGHNA, CDR2 YSLEER. V lost 0 bases and J 1 base, leaving 12 bases between the germline ends. CDR3 size: 17 residues. The CDR3 DNA reads TGCGCCAGCAGCCAAGAACTTCAGGGGGGGAACACCGGGGAGCTGTTTTTT. It specifies CASSQELQGGNTGELFF.

This clonotype turned up a few times. The chain recombines TRBV5-6 with TRBJ1-4; tentatively, D is TRBD1 (5 bases). CDR1 is SGHDT and CDR2 is YYEEEE in the germline V gene. The CDR3 extends over 15 amino acids. Deletions cut 0 bases from V and 6 bases from J, with 12 bases between. This CDR3 is CASSLAAGEDEKLFF. CDR3 DNA: TGTGCCAGCAGCTTGGCCGCGGGGGAAGATGAAAAACTGTTTTTT.

This clonotype was found a few times. V and J are TRBV12-3 or TRBV12-4 and TRBJ1-1; D is unresolved. The CDR3 consists of 12 residues. The V end lost 6 bases, the J end lost 4 bases, and 9 bases lay between the germline ends. CDR3 residues: CASRGGRTEAFF. As DNA, the CDR3 is TGTGCCAGCAGGGGAGGTCGCACTGAAGCTTTCTTT.

V and J are TRBV24-1 and TRBJ2-3; TRBD2 might be the D (5 bases). CDR1 KGHDR and CDR2 SFDVKD come from the germline V gene. This CDR3 region has 15 residues. V was pared by 4 bases and J by 3 bases, with 13 bases between. The CDR3 spells CATSDRRLRTDTQYF. The CDR3, as DNA: TGTGCCACCAGTGACCGGAGGCTAAGAACAGATACGCAGTATTTT.

This clonotype was detected ten times or more. This CDR3 fails to terminate in the conserved phenylalanine or tryptophan, so it likely reflects a read error. No DNA is shown, since the ends of the CDR3 on it are uncertain; the CDR3 is the one TCRdb lists. The chain is built from TRBV6-6 and TRBJ2-1; the table's D call TRBD1 went unverified against the DNA. Looked up from germline, CDR1 is MNHNY and CDR2 is SVGAGI (reference sequence). The CDR3 comprises 9 residues, both ends counted. The CDR3: CASSFPPIL.

This clonotype was observed a handful of times. V is TRBV5-1 and J is TRBJ2-3; no clear D. V lost 4 bases to trimming and J lost 2 bases, with 14 bases between them. This CDR3 region has 15 residues. The germline CDR1 and CDR2 sequences are SGHRS and YFSETQ. The CDR3 loop is CASSRSTSPTDTQYF. CDR3 DNA: TGCGCCAGCAGCCGATCGACCTCACCCACAGATACGCAGTATTTT.

This clonotype was recorded a few times. The V and J genes are TRBV6-5 and TRBJ1-2; D perhaps matches TRBD1 (5 bases). The germline V gene encodes CDR1 MNHEY and CDR2 SVGAGI. V lost 10 bases and J 8 bases, leaving 14 bases between the germline ends. CDR3 length: 11 residues. The CDR3 here is CATRTLRGYTF. The CDR3 nucleotides are TGTGCCACTCGGACACTGCGGGGCTACACCTTC.

The chain recombines TRBV7-3 with TRBJ2-1; D perhaps matches TRBD2 (5 bases). The germline V and J ends were trimmed by 4 bases and 1 base, with 17 bases remaining between them. Germline V lookup: CDR1 SGHTA, CDR2 FQGTGA. CDR3 length: 17 residues. The CDR3 sequence is CASSSYPAATSYNEQFF. The CDR3 nucleotides read TGTGCCAGCAGCTCATACCCAGCGGCAACTTCCTACAATGAGCAGTTCTTC.

The chain carries TRBV18 and TRBJ1-2; no reliable D call. With 4 bases removed from V and 0 bases from J, the gap between germline ends came to 9 bases. This CDR3 contains 14 residues. The germline V gene encodes CDR1 KGHSH and CDR2 LQKENI. The CDR3 protein is CASSRKGTNYGYTF. CDR3 DNA: TGTGCCAGCTCACGGAAGGGAACTAACTATGGCTACACCTTC. The full variable domain, completed using reference TRBV18 and TRBJ1-2, is NAGVMQNPRHLVRRRGQEARLRCSPMKGHSHVYWYRQLPEEGLKFMVYLQKENIIDESGMPKERFSAEFPKEGPSILRIQQVVRGDSAAYFCASSRKGTNYGYTFGSGTRLTVV.

The chain recombines TRBV5-4 with TRBJ2-3; D might be TRBD2 (6 bases). Between the trimmed V and J ends, which lost 0 bases and 0 bases, there was a span of 20 bases. Germline V gene lookup returns CDR1 SGHNT and CDR2 YYREEE (reference sequence). This CDR3 is 19 amino acids long. This CDR3 is CASSLVPSATSSSTDTQYF. CDR3 DNA sequence: TGTGCCAGCAGCTTGGTGCCTAGCGCAACCTCATCTAGCACAGATACGCAGTATTTT.

This clonotype turned up a few times. This chain uses TRBV21-1 with TRBJ2-7; the tabulated D call, TRBD1, remains unverified against the DNA. TRBV21-1 is assigned pseudogene status. This CDR3 is 14 amino acids long. Here the CDR3 reads CASSKVGTDYEQYV. CDR3 DNA sequence: TGTGCCAGCAGCAAAGTGGGGACGGACTACGAGCAGTACGTC.